This T cell receptor (beta chain) was sequenced during a study of PD-L1 blockade in urothelial cancer. Study-level information: Beginning at some point between 2012 and 2014, patients received atezolizumab, given as 1,200 mg intravenously every 3 weeks. Patients had been given 0 to 3 earlier chemotherapy regimens.

Germline V gene data show CDR1 as MNHEY and CDR2 as SMNVEV (reference sequence). Trimming took 5 bases from V and 0 from J, leaving 13 bases between them. The CDR3 is 16 residues long. The method was immunoSEQ multiplex PCR; TCRdb's version includes in-frame clones alone and lacks a portion of them. Among tens of thousands of clones listed, about 89% were seen once. Source: PBMCs, taken around atezolizumab (anti-PD-L1) treatment. This clonotype was obtained from a man aged 60 to 69 with urothelial cancer. J is TRBJ2-2 and V is TRBV27, with a possible D match to TRBD1 (5 bases). The CDR3 DNA reads TGTGCCAGCAGTAAGGGGCAGAACGCGAACACCGGGGAGCTGTTTTTT. Protein product: CASSKGQNANTGELFF.